This T cell receptor (beta chain) was identified during a study of blood T cell repertoires in COVID-19. The wider study: The study drew acute and convalescent COVID-19 samples from the United States, Italy and Spain.

Clones were sequenced by immunoSEQ multiplex PCR, and TCRdb holds only the in-frame ones, with some missing. This sample has 210,000 or so clones; about 91% occur once, and the top ten carry 4% to 5.5%. This CDR3 is built from 16 residues. V shed 4 bases, J shed 0 bases, and the junction held 5 bases outside the gene matches. Germline-derived CDR1 and CDR2 are ENHRY and SYGVKD. The source is a woman between 40 and 55 years old with acute or convalescent COVID-19. The rearrangement joins TRBV10-3 to TRBJ2-1, with 8 bases aligning to TRBD2. Sequencing was done on a sample of peripheral blood. CDR3 DNA: TGTGCCATCAGTGCCGGGGGGACTAGCTCCTACAATGAGCAGTTCTTC. It is translated as CAISAGGTSSYNEQFF.